The sequence of this T cell receptor beta chain was determined in a study of blood T cell repertoires in COVID-19 (dated by TCRdb to the early 2020s). About the investigation overall: The collaborator samples originated in the United States, Italy and Spain and spanned the acute and convalescent phases of COVID-19. The prospective study material was composed of cDNA or gDNA derived from T cells, B-cell-depleted T cells, or PBMCs. Deeply sampled blood TCRbeta repertoires from subjects exposed to, actively infected with, or recovered from COVID-19 were included in the dataset. The repertoires were released in a freely available public database meant as a resource for research on the immune response to SARS-CoV-2. The samples were drawn from two sources: the first 160 participants of the ongoing ImmuneRACE study, and over 950 subjects contributed by 6 global collaborators. Sample metadata almost always included a de-identified subject ID, COVID-19 status, age in years and sex. HLA class I and class II types, where available, came from metadata supplied by the sample provider rather than from assay-based typing. Study-wide findings and limitations: The quantity of clinical and demographic metadata differed by source and by participant and was supplied without curation.

TCRbeta CDR3 regions were amplified from genomic DNA by means of the immunoSEQ Assay, a bias-controlled multiplex PCR. For the original study's pipeline: The number of nucleated cells in each sample was estimated from the amplification of reference gene primers within the assay. Sequence reads were collapsed and filtered to measure the absolute abundance of every unique TCRbeta CDR3 rearrangement. For each sample, productive Simpson clonality was calculated by taking the square root of Simpson's diversity index across productive rearrangements. What TCRdb holds here is the immuneACCESS table cut down to in-frame rearrangements. Part of the clones is not present; checked against another copy, under half of the missing clones reflect an unresolved V gene, and the others are unexplained. The V and J calls and clone size come from that table; D and trimming were worked out from the DNA. This sample holds 150,000 to 200,000 clones; around 80% were observed only once. About 14% of the sample is held by the ten biggest clonotypes.

One collaborating source in Seattle enrolled patients during active infection and followed them longitudinally through the course of disease. Each collaborating institution followed its own protocols to collect whole blood in K2EDTA tubes. For TCRbeta analysis, collaborators shipped samples in one of three forms: frozen whole blood, isolated PBMCs, or DNA extracted from either of those sample types. Comment on this clone: It lacks a known antigen. No per-base quality is available; no much larger clone lies one base away.

Taken from the germline V gene, the CDR1 and CDR2 loops are KGHDR and SFDVKD. The CDR3 numbers 13 residues from cysteine through phenylalanine. Left in the record is the CDR3 DNA by itself, 39 bases read in frame from the first base. V gives up 4 bases and J gives up 8 bases, and the segment between their germline ends measures 11 bases. Sequences were obtained from peripheral blood. This chain joins TRBV24-1 to TRBJ2-1; 6 matching bases give a weak D call of TRBD1. This clonotype was sampled from a woman between 65 and 79 years old with COVID-19, enrolled during active disease. The nucleotide sequence reads as follows: TGTGCCACCAGTGAGGGGGCGTTGGATGAGCAGTTCTTC. Its protein is CATSEGALDEQFF.